The 31 T cell receptor beta chains in this list originate from one sample, sequenced in a study of Graves' ophthalmopathy and Graves' hyperthyroidism. Amplification targeted the TCR beta CDR3 regions, with RNA transcripts as the source material. Second-round multiplex PCR followed a first-round RT-PCR using HTBI primers. TCRdb reprocessed the multiplex PCR reads via MiXCR and lists one record per CDR3 protein. This table has about 1.1 million distinct CDR3 sequences, roughly two fifths appearing once. Sequencing input: peripheral blood or thyroid tissue (not recorded which). These receptors came from an adult man with Graves' hyperthyroidism.

This clonotype was counted only a few times. The chain couples TRBV6-6 to TRBJ1-5; 12 bases match TRBD1. This CDR3 has 15 amino acids. Germline CDR1 and CDR2: MNHNY and SVGAGI (reference sequence). Losses at the gene ends were 6 bases for V and 6 bases for J; bases not matched to a gene: 6. The CDR3, as DNA: TGTGCCAGCAGACTCGGGACAGGGGGCATTCAGCCCCAGCATTTT. This codes for CASRLGTGGIQPQHF.

Of note for this clonotype: This may arise from a read error, as a much more abundant clone is one base away. The chain combines TRBV14 with TRBJ2-7; TRBD1 is a possible D gene (6 bases). CDR1 SGHDN and CDR2 FVKESK come from the germline V gene. The V gene lost 6 bases and the J gene lost 5 bases, with 14 bases spanning the gap. The CDR3 is 13 amino acids. CDR3 nucleotides: TGTGCCAGCAGTCCGGGACACGCCCACGAGCAGTACTTC. Its protein product is CASSPGHAHEQYF.

Many counts were recorded for this clonotype. The genes are TRBV7-2 and TRBJ2-2; TRBD2 is a possible D gene (6 bases). V was shortened by 4 bases and J by 6 bases, with 21 bases between the two germline ends. The CDR3 length is 17 residues. The germline gives CDR1 SGHTA, CDR2 FQGNSA. CDR3 sequence reads: CASSYRLSGNEAGELFF. DNA for the CDR3: TGTGCCAGCAGCTACCGACTTAGCGGAAATGAAGCCGGGGAGCTGTTTTTT.

This clonotype was seen many times. The CDR3 region is CASSPGQGAEHF. The CDR3, as DNA: TGTGCCAGCAGCCCGGGACAGGGGGCCGAGCATTTT. V usage is TRBV7-8 and J usage is TRBJ1-5; the match to TRBD1 covers 12 bases. V lost 5 bases and J lost 14; bases outside the gene matches: 4. In germline, CDR1 is SGHVS, CDR2 FQNEAQ. The CDR3 covers 12 residues.

J is TRBJ1-6 and V is TRBV7-2; the D is unclear. The V gene lost 1 base and the J gene lost 0 bases, with 7 bases spanning the gap. In germline, CDR1 is SGHTA, CDR2 FQGNSA. The CDR3 sequence is 16 residues long. The CDR3 DNA sequence: TGTGCCAGCAGCTTAGGACGGGTCTCCTATAATTCACCCCTCCACTTT. This gives the protein CASSLGRVSYNSPLHF.

This clonotype came up many times. This chain joins TRBV2 and TRBJ1-1; D is unresolved. V gave up 2 bases and J gave up 5 bases, with 9 bases separating them. The CDR3 consists of 13 residues. In germline, CDR1 is SNHLY, CDR2 FYNNEI. CDR3 residues: CASSENRETEAFF. The CDR3 DNA is TGTGCCAGCAGTGAAAATAGGGAAACTGAAGCTTTCTTT. The complete variable domain, with remaining parts taken from reference TRBV2 and TRBJ1-1, reads EPEVTQTPSHQVTQMGQEVILRCVPISNHLYFYWYRQILGQKVEFLVSFYNNEISEKSEIFDDQFSVERPDGSNFTLKIRSTKLEDSAMYFCASSENRETEAFFGQGTRLTVV.

Many counts were recorded for this clonotype. The CDR3 bases are TGTGCCAGCAGCCCGGGACTAGCGGGAGGGCTTGGAGAGACCCAGTACTTC. Translation: CASSPGLAGGLGETQYF. V gene TRBV7-3 combines with J gene TRBJ2-5; 16 nucleotides line up with TRBD2. Trimming removed 5 bases from V and 4 bases from J; junction bases left unmatched: 7. The CDR3 is 17 residues long. Germline loops: CDR1 SGHTA, CDR2 FQGTGA.

This clonotype was observed a handful of times. The chain carries TRBV2 and TRBJ2-2, with D tentatively TRBD2 (5 bases). The length of the CDR3 is 16 residues. Trimming removed 6 bases from V and 4 bases from J, with 18 bases in between. CDR1 and CDR2 from the germline V gene are SNHLY and FYNNEI. The CDR3 DNA follows: TGTGCCAGCAGCTTAGAGTCGGGGATCGGCACCGGGGAGCTGTTTTTT. It yields the protein CASSLESGIGTGELFF.

This clonotype occurred a few times. The junction differs from germline at one of its ends, possibly a read error. The chain uses TRBV12-5 and TRBJ2-7; unclear D gene. This CDR3 is built from 12 residues. Germline V gene data show CDR1 as LGHNT and CDR2 as FRNRAP. CDR3 protein: CASDLVDGEQYF. The CDR3 DNA follows: TGTGCTAGTGATTTGGTGGACGGCGAGCAGTACTTC.

This clonotype was seen at least ten times. An end of the junction differs from the germline gene, which may be a read error. The chain combines TRBV20-1 with TRBJ1-2; no definite D call. This CDR3 contains 14 residues. Germline V gene lookup returns CDR1 DFQATT and CDR2 SNEGSKA (reference sequence). The CDR3 spells CSTRVGPATKDYTF. The CDR3 DNA is TGCAGTACTAGAGTGGGTCCTGCCACGAAAGACTACACCTTC.

The V and J genes are TRBV11-2 and TRBJ1-1, with TRBD1 matching over 7 bases. The J segment lost 0 bases and the V segment lost 1 base, leaving 11 bases of the junction unmatched. The CDR3 runs 18 residues. Germline-derived CDR1 and CDR2 are SGHAT and FQNNGV. Here the CDR3 DNA reads TGTGCCAGCAGCTTAGGAAGGATAATCGGGACAGTGAACACTGAAGCTTTCTTT. Translated: CASSLGRIIGTVNTEAFF.

This chain connects TRBV20-1 to TRBJ1-2; 10 bases line up with TRBD1. The CDR3 is made up of 14 amino acids. Trimming at V came to 1 base and at J to 4 bases, leaving 3 bases not matched to a gene. The V gene's germline CDR1 is DFQATT and CDR2 SNEGSKA (reference sequence). CDR3 sequence: CSARGRDRGYGYTF. For the CDR3, the DNA is TGCAGTGCTAGAGGAAGGGACAGGGGCTATGGCTACACCTTC.

This clonotype showed up many times. The V call is TRBV6-5, the J call TRBJ2-5, with 10 bases matching TRBD1. CDR3 size: 15 residues. The germline CDR1 and CDR2 sequences are MNHEY and SVGAGI. V trimming: 4 bases; J trimming: 1 base; junction bases outside the gene matches: 3. The DNA of the CDR3 is TGTGCCAGCAGTTCGACAGGGGGCTCCCAAGAGACCCAGTACTTC. The encoded protein is CASSSTGGSQETQYF.

This clonotype occurred a few times. The chain joins TRBV2 to TRBJ1-6; 10 positions match TRBD1. CDR1 and CDR2 (germline): SNHLY, FYNNEI. The ends lost 5 bases at V and 9 bases at J; junction bases unmatched: 10. The CDR3 spans 16 residues. CDR3 DNA sequence: TGTGCCAGCAGTCCGCGGGACAGGGGAGTGGGTTCACCCCTCCACTTT. Amino acids: CASSPRDRGVGSPLHF.

This clonotype has only a few counts. The chain carries TRBV20-1 and TRBJ2-7, with 8 bases that match TRBD1. V trimming: 2 bases; J trimming: 2 bases; junction bases outside the gene matches: 11. Germline-derived CDR1 and CDR2 are DFQATT and SNEGSKA (reference sequence). CDR3 length equals 16 residues. CDR3 bases: TGCAGTGCTAGACCTACGGACAGGGCGGCTACCTACGAGCAGTACTTC. As protein: CSARPTDRAATYEQYF.

This clonotype was observed many times. CDR3 sequence: CASSLRAGYNSPLHF. In nucleotides, the CDR3 is TGTGCCAGCAGCTTAAGGGCGGGATATAATTCACCCCTCCACTTT. V and J are TRBV7-9 and TRBJ1-6; D ambiguous. The CDR3 covers 15 residues. Germline lookup yields CDR1 SEHNR and CDR2 FQNEAQ (reference sequence). Deletions cut 2 bases from V and 4 bases from J, with 9 bases between.

The chain joins TRBV5-6 to TRBJ1-6; 7 bases are a match to TRBD1. V shed 5 bases, J shed 8 bases, and the junction held 10 bases outside the gene matches. Germline V gene lookup returns CDR1 SGHDT and CDR2 YYEEEE. This CDR3 contains 15 residues. CDR3 DNA: TGTGCCAGCAGGTGGGGACAGTTGGGCGATTCACCCCTCCACTTT. This gives the protein CASRWGQLGDSPLHF.

This clonotype was seen ten or more times. The V gene is TRBV7-9, the J gene TRBJ2-5, with 8 bases identical to TRBD1. CDR3 length equals 15 residues. V shed 6 bases and J 4 bases; nucleotides not matched to a gene: 10. Germline lookup yields CDR1 SEHNR and CDR2 FQNEAQ (reference sequence). DNA of the CDR3: TGTGCCAGCAGTCCCTCGGGACAGGCGGGAGAGACCCAGTACTTC. This gives the protein CASSPSGQAGETQYF.

Only a few counts were recorded for this clonotype. The conserved closing phenylalanine or tryptophan is absent in this CDR3, likely reflecting a read error. The rearrangement links TRBV5-5 to TRBJ1-2, with D tentatively TRBD1 (6 bases). The V gene lost 6 bases and the J gene lost 8 bases, with 11 bases spanning the gap. Germline-derived CDR1 and CDR2 are SGHKS and YYEKEE (reference sequence). This CDR3 spans 11 amino acids. CDR3 nucleotide sequence: TGTGCCAGCAAGGGGGTCGGCGGCTACACCCTC. This encodes CASKGVGGYTL.

About this clonotype: The junction does not match germline at one end; this may be a read error. In DNA, the CDR3 is TGTGCCATCAGTGTCTACGGGACAGGGTCCAACGTCCCGACTTTC. Residues: CAISVYGTGSNVPTF. The chain couples TRBV10-3 to TRBJ2-6, with 9 bases aligning to TRBD1. Germline CDR1 reads ENHRY; CDR2 reads SYGVKD. The CDR3 is 15 residues long.

This clonotype was recorded a few times. Because the CDR3 is missing its conserved closing phenylalanine or tryptophan, this is likely a read error. The DNA is omitted, as the CDR3 cannot be located on it reliably, and the CDR3 follows TCRdb's listing. The J gene is TRBJ1-1, the V gene TRBV7-9; the table's D call of TRBD1 was not tested on the DNA. Germline values: CDR1 SEHNR, CDR2 FQNEAQ (reference sequence). The CDR3 has 8 residues if both end residues are counted. This chain's CDR3 is CASSHGGT.

This clonotype was picked up many times. V gene TRBV14 combines with J gene TRBJ1-1; D uncertain. The ends were cut back, 4 bases at V and 4 bases at J, with 10 bases in the middle. The CDR3 has 13 residues. The germline gives CDR1 SGHDN, CDR2 FVKESK. The CDR3 sequence: CASSPRVGTEAFF. In nucleotides, the CDR3 is TGTGCCAGCAGCCCCAGAGTAGGCACTGAAGCTTTCTTT.

The J gene is TRBJ2-5, the V gene TRBV11-2; a weak D match, TRBD2 (5 bases). The V end was cut by 0 bases, the J end by 4 bases, with 15 bases between. The CDR3 consists of 16 residues. Germline V lookup: CDR1 SGHAT, CDR2 FQNNGV. The CDR3 protein is CASSLEAYGELETQYF. CDR3 in DNA: TGTGCCAGCAGCTTAGAGGCTTACGGGGAGTTAGAGACCCAGTACTTC.

This clonotype was observed many times. The V call is TRBV7-9, the J call TRBJ2-6; D ambiguous. Germline V CDR1 and CDR2: SEHNR, FQNEAQ (reference sequence). V lost 11 bases and J lost 6, with 11 bases in between. This CDR3 comprises 12 residues. Here the CDR3 reads CALFREANVLTF. The CDR3 DNA is TGTGCCCTCTTTCGAGAGGCCAACGTCCTGACTTTC.

The rearrangement joins TRBV29-1 to TRBJ2-7; D is perhaps TRBD1 (6 bases). The end of the DNA aligns better with TRBJ2-5, so the J call may be wrong. CDR1 is SQVTM and CDR2 is ANQGSEA in the germline V gene. The CDR3 is made up of 14 amino acids. The CDR3 bases are TGCAGCGCCACAGGGTCTTCCGCGGGCGAGACCCAGTACTTC. Encoded protein: CSATGSSAGETQYF.

This clonotype was detected only a few times. The rearrangement joins TRBV5-5 to TRBJ2-7; 12 positions agree with TRBD1. The CDR3 contains 15 residues. Per the germline V gene, CDR1 is SGHKS and CDR2 is YYEKEE (reference sequence). J lost 6 bases, V lost 1 base, and 5 bases had no gene match. CDR3 sequence reads: CASSLTGTGGGEQYF. DNA for the CDR3: TGTGCCAGCAGCTTGACCGGGACAGGGGGCGGCGAGCAGTACTTC.

The chain combines TRBV25-1 with TRBJ2-7; TRBD1 matches at 8 bases. V lost 7 bases to trimming and J lost 3 bases; unmatched junction nucleotides: 11. The germline V gene encodes CDR1 MGHDK and CDR2 SYGVNS. The CDR3 contains 15 residues. Here the CDR3 reads CASTPDRGGYYEQYF. Here the CDR3 DNA reads TGTGCCAGCACTCCCGACAGGGGAGGATACTACGAGCAGTACTTC.

The rearrangement uses TRBV7-3 and TRBJ1-6; weak D call: TRBD1 (6 bases). The length of the CDR3 is 13 residues. Per germline, CDR1 SGHTA and CDR2 FQGTGA. V lost 1 base, J lost 15 bases, and 13 bases lay in between. The CDR3 sequence: CASSLNRVALLHF. CDR3 sequence (DNA): TGTGCCAGCAGCTTAAACAGGGTTGCGCTCCTCCACTTT.

This clonotype has just one count. The CDR3: CASSPGWTGGLDGYTF. The CDR3 DNA follows: TGTGCCAGCTCACCAGGGTGGACAGGGGGTCTCGATGGCTACACCTTC. The rearrangement links TRBV14 to TRBJ1-2; TRBD1 agrees at 10 bases. V shed 8 bases and J 6 bases; nucleotides not matched to a gene: 15. The CDR3 is made up of 16 amino acids. The germline gives CDR1 SGHDN, CDR2 FVKESK.

This clonotype has a count of ten or more. A much more abundant neighbour one base away suggests this may be a read error. The V gene is TRBV10-3, the J gene TRBJ1-2; D gene ambiguous. This CDR3 has 11 residues. In germline, CDR1 is ENHRY, CDR2 SYGVKD. As DNA, the CDR3 is TGTGCCAGCAGTGAGGGTTTTGGCTACACCTTC. As protein: CASSEGFGYTF.

The J gene is TRBJ1-1, the V gene TRBV7-9; D is unclear. This CDR3 is 12 amino acids long. V lost 5 bases and J lost 7, with 11 bases in between. Per germline, CDR1 SEHNR and CDR2 FQNEAQ (reference sequence). CDR3 in DNA: TGTGCCAGCAGCACGTCGACACTTGAAGCTTTCTTT. Protein sequence: CASSTSTLEAFF.